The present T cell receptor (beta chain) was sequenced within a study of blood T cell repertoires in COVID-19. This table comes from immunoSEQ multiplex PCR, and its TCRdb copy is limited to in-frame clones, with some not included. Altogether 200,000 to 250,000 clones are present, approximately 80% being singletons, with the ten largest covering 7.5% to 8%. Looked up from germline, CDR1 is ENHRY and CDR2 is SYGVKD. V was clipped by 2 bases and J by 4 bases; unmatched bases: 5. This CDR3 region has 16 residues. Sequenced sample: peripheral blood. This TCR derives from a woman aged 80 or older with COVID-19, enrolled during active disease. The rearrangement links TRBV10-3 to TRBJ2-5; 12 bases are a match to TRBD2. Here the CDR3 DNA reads TGTGCCATCAGTGAGGCTAGCGGGGGGGCTGGAGAGACCCAGTACTTC. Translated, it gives CAISEASGGAGETQYF.